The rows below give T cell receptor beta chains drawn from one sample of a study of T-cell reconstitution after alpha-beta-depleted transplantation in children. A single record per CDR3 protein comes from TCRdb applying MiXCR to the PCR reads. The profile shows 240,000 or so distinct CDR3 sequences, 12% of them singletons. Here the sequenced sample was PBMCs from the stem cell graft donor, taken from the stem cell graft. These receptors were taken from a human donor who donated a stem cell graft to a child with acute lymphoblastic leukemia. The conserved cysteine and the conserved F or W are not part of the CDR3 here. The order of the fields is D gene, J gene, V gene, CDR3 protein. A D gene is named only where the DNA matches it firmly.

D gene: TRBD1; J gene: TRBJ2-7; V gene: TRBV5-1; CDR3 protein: ASSTLGQGHYEQY
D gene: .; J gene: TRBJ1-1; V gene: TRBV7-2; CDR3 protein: ASSFRNRAEAF
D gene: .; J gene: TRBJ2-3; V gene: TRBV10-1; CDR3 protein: ASSEGATDTQY
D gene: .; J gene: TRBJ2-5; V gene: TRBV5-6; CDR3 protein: ASSLGRVETQY
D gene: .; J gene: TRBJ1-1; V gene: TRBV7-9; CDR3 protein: ASSLGPRGGNTEAF
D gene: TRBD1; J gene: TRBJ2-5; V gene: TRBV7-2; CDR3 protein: ASSPPRTGGRETQY
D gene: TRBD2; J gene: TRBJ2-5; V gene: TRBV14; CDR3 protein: ASSQVLAGDQETQY
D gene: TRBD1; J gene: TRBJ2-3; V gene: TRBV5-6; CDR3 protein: ASSLFTGAADTQY
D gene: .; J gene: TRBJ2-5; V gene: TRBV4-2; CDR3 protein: ASSPGHRLQETQY
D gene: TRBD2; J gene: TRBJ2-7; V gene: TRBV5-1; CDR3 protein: ASSLTSGRLSYEQY
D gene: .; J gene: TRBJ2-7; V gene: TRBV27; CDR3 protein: ASSLKAGERYEQY
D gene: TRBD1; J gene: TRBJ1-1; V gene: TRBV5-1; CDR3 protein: ASSKRDREEEKAF
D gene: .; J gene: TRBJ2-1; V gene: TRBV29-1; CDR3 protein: SVGMGAHNEQF
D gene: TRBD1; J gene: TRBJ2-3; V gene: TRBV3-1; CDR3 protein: ASSQGQGPDTQY
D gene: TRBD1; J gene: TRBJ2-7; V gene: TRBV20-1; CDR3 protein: SAWDRTSYEQY
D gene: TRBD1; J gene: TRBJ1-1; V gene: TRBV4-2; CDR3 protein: ASRNRGGATEAF
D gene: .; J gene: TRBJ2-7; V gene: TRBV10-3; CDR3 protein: ATRGAYEQY
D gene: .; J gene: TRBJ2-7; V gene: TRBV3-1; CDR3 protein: ASSYPGATYEQY
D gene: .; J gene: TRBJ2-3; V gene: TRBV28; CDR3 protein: ASSLSPDAGEGDTQY
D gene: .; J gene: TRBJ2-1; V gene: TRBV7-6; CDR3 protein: ASSLAGGVGQF
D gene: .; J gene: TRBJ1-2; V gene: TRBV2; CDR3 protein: ASSDPLYGYT
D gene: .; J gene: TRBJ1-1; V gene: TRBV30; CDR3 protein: AWTLVFTEAF
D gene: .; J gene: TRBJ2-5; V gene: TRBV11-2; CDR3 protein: ASSLDMSGDGMMGLETQY
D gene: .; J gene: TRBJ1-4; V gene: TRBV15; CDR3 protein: ATSRSREKLF
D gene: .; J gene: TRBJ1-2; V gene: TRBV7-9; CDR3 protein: ASSLDAYGYT
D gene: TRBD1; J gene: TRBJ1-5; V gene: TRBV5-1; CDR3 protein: ASRTGCMKPQH
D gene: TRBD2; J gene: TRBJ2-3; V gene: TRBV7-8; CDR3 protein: ASSLGLAGVVTDTQY
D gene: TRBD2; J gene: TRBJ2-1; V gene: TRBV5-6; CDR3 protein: ASSFLAKRGAGEQF
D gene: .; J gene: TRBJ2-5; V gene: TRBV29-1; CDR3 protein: SVDRAKTQY
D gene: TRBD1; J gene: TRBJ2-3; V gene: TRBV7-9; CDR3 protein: ASSPGTGHTDTQY
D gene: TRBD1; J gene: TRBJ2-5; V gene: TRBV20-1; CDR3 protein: SAVHPGQGKETQY
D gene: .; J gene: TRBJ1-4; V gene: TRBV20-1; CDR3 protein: SARDTRSKKEKLF
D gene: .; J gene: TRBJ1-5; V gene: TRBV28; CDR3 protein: ATSNRNTYQPQH
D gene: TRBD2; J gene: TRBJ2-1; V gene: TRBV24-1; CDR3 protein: ATSDLSVSSGRPYNEQF
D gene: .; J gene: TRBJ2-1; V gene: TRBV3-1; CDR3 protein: ASSPLGYEQF
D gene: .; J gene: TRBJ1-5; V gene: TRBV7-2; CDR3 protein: ASSLSRDSNQPQH
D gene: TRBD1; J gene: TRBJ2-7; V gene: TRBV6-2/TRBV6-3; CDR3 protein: ASSYDRDRY
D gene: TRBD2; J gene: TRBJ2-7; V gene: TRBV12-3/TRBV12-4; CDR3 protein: ASSFLGTSGKHEQY
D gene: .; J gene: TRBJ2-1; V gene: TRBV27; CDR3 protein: ASSLSVAKSNEQF
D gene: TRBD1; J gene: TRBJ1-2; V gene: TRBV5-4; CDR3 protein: ASSLIGTGENYGYT
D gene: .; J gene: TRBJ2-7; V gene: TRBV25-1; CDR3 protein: ASSESGRDYEQY
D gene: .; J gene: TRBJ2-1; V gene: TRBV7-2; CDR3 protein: ASSLATTYNEQF
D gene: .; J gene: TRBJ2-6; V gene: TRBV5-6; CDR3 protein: ASSLVFQAVSGANVLT
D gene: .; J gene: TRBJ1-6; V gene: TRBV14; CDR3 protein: ASSGQRGGGSYNSPLH
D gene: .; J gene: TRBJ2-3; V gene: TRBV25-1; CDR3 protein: ASSDLDSTDTQY
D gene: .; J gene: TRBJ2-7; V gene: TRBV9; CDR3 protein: ASSVTGSYEQY
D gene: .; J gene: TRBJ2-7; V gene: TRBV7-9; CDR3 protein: ASTKGGTYEQY
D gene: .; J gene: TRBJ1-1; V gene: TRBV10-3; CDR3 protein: AISELFDRTLNTEAF
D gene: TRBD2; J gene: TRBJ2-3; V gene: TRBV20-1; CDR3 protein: SATRGRGGRDTQY
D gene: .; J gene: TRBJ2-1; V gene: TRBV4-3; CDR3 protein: ASSQTIGRNSNEQF
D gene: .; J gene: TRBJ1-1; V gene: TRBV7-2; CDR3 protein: ASSSSRVMNTEAF
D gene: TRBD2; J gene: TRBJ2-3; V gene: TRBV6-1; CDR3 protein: ASSELAGSTDTQY
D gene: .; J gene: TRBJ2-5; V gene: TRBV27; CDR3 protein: ASSSEGDETQY
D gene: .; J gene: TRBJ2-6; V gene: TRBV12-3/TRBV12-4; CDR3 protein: ASSLKASGANVLT
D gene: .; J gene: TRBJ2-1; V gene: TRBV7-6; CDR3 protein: ASSLRSLNEQF
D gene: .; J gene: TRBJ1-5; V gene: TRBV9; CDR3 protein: ASSVGDTYQPQH
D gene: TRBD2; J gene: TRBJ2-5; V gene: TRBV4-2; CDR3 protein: ASSGTNQETQY
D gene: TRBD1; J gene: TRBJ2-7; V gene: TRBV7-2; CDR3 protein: ASSPGRGSEQY
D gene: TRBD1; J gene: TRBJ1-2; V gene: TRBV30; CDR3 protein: AVTPDRGGRHGYT
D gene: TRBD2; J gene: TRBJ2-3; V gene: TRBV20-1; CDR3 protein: SAEGLAISTDTQY